This entry concerns a single T cell receptor beta chain. Its specificity is unknown. Germline CDR1 SGHAT, CDR2 FQNNGV. The CDR3 loop spans 13 amino acids. V lost 5 bases to trimming and J lost 3 bases, with 11 bases between them. A multiplex PCR was run with 60 Vbeta primers and 13 Jbeta primers. Original analysis: In a later analysis, 79 million or so unique TCR beta chains included roughly 11 million shared by two or more donors. Data came from immunoSEQ multiplex PCR; TCRdb stores just in-frame clones and leaves some out. That table furnishes V, J and clone size, whereas the DNA furnished D and trimming. The table for this sample gives around 50,000 clones. The sample comes from a study of cytomegalovirus exposure and HLA in healthy donors. Findings and caveats of the study: A classifier reportedly called cytomegalovirus status with high sensitivity and specificity. One variant, a missense change in DCLRE1C, was linked in a later analysis to TCR beta V- and J-gene trimming.

The chain carries TRBV11-2 and TRBJ2-7; maybe TRBD1 (5 bases). The sequence came from a woman between 25 and 40 years old in good health and CMV-seropositive. The sample was PBMCs. The CDR3 DNA is TGTGCCAGCAGCCCGATAGACAGCTACGAGCAGTACTTC. This gives the protein CASSPIDSYEQYF.